The T cell receptor (beta chain) described here comes from a study of early T cells in non-severe SARS-CoV-2 infection. Study as a whole: Chains were unpaired, as sequencing was done on bulk RNA from unsorted whole blood.

Overall study results and limits: A preference for anti-spike CD8 responses marked VDJdb matching, which missed private and CD4 specificities.

This clonotype was seen ten or more times. The target antigen is unknown. Individual cDNA molecules were tagged with unique molecular identifiers, the study reported. Each CDR3 protein is one row after TCRdb ran MiXCR on the 5' RACE reads. The sample lists some 30,000 distinct CDR3 sequences; around 6% were seen once. The sequenced sample consisted of whole blood. This receptor was obtained from an adult who was a healthcare worker with PCR-confirmed SARS-CoV-2 infection or an uninfected control (not recorded which).

The CDR3 DNA sequence: TGTGCCAGCAGCAGGGACAACTATGGCTACACCTTC. This encodes CASSRDNYGYTF. The J gene is TRBJ1-2, the V gene TRBV7-6, with a possible D match to TRBD1 (5 bases). The CDR3 spans 12 residues. V lost 5 bases to trimming and J lost 2 bases, with 6 bases between them. CDR1 is SGHVS, CDR2 FNYEAQ, per germline.